This record covers a single T cell receptor (beta chain). No antigen is known for it. This sample is drawn from a study of T cells expressing NK-cell markers. This CDR3 comprises 16 residues. Study-wide points: Dominant NKG2C+ clonotypes were found to form about 1.0-8% of CD8+ T cells in over five donors.

No DNA is given; TCRdb re-called the 5' RACE reads and lists each CDR3 protein once. This table holds around 470,000 distinct CDR3 sequences. The clonotype was recovered from a woman between 50 and 59 years old in good health. The chain combines TRBV12-3 or TRBV12-4 with TRBJ2-3; the D call of TRBD2 rests on TCRdb alone, since no DNA is present to check it. The sequenced material came from blood T cells: a sorted CD56 or NKG2C T cell subset, CD4+ or CD8+ T cells, or bulk PBMC T cells (not recorded which). The CDR3 region is CASSPGLSTSTDTQYF.